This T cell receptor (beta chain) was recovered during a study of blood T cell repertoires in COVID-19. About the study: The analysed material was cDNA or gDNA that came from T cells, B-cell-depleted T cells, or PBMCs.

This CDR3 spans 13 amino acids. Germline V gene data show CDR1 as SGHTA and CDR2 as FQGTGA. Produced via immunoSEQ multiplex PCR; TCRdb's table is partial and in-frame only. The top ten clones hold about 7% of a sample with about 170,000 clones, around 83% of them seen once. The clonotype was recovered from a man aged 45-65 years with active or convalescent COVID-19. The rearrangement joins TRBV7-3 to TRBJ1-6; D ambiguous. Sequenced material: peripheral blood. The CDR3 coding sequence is TGTGCGGGCAGGCAGCCTCAAAATTCACCCCTCCACTTT. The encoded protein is CAGRQPQNSPLHF.